The clone carrying this T cell receptor (beta chain) was detected ten times or more. What it recognizes is unknown. With the library built for alpha chains, this beta chain is off target and its frequency is not meaningful. This CDR3 comprises 13 residues. Trimming stripped 0 bases from V and 9 bases from J, with 14 bases between. Germline lookup yields CDR1 DFQATT and CDR2 SNEGSKA (reference sequence). This sample was included in a study of spatial heterogeneity in lung cancer. Regarding time point: sample taken at primary tumor resection. TCRdb re-called the 5' RACE reads through MiXCR, storing one row per CDR3 protein. The table records nearly 10,000 distinct CDR3 sequences, approximately 6.3% of them present only once. Study-level results: Tracking of tumor mutation counts was seen in expanded intratumoral alpha and beta TCR counts.

Here the sequenced sample was lung tumor tissue, taken at surgery. This sequence was found in a male donor with early-stage non-small cell lung cancer. The rearrangement uses TRBV20-1 and TRBJ1-1; tentative D call: TRBD1 (5 bases). CDR3 nucleotides: TGCAGTGCTAGAGAGGCCCAGGGCCTCAAAGCTTTCTTT. This sequence encodes CSAREAQGLKAFF.